This passage covers 26 T cell receptor beta chains from one sample sequenced in a study of T cells expressing NK-cell markers. TCRdb reprocessed the 5' RACE reads, with one entry per CDR3 protein and no DNA. Listed are more than 400,000 distinct CDR3 sequences; approximately 7% falls within the top ten. The material sequenced was blood T cells: a sorted CD56 or NKG2C T cell subset, CD4+ or CD8+ T cells, or bulk PBMC T cells (not recorded which). The receptors were gathered from a woman aged 18 to 75 in good health.

The J gene is TRBJ2-1, the V gene TRBV4-3; the TCRdb call, TRBD1, lacks DNA for checking. The CDR3 runs to 16 residues. Germline values: CDR1 LGHNA, CDR2 YSLEER. CDR3 protein: CASSQDPRDRGNEQFF.

V and J are TRBV9 and TRBJ2-1; TCRdb outputs TRBD2, but without DNA this stays unchecked. The CDR3 loop spans 15 amino acids. Germline lookup yields CDR1 SGDLS and CDR2 YYNGEE. The CDR3 loop reads CASSVTSGGASEQFF.

The V and J genes are TRBV7-9 and TRBJ1-3. The germline V gene has CDR1 SEHNR and CDR2 FQNEAQ (reference sequence). This CDR3 contains 13 residues. This chain's CDR3 is CASSPNEGVTIYF.

Here the CDR3 reads CASSQVGGHGYTF. J is TRBJ1-2 and V is TRBV4-3; with no DNA, the TCRdb D assignment of TRBD1 cannot be verified. The CDR3 contains 13 residues. Germline V gene lookup returns CDR1 LGHNA and CDR2 YSLEER.

The genes are TRBV6-5 and TRBJ1-1; TCRdb reports TRBD1, a call that lacks DNA to check it against. Germline V gene lookup returns CDR1 MNHEY and CDR2 SVGAGI. The CDR3 totals 15 residues. Here the CDR3 reads CASSYFQGFATEAFF.

The genes are TRBV30 and TRBJ2-1; there is no DNA to check the TCRdb D call of TRBD2. The germline CDR1 and CDR2 sequences are GTSNPN and SVGIG (reference sequence). The CDR3 extends over 14 amino acids. The CDR3 loop is CAWLAGGPHNEQFF.

This rearrangement joins TRBV5-5 to TRBJ2-5; TCRdb outputs TRBD1, but without DNA this stays unchecked. The CDR3 runs 14 residues. Germline V gene sequence: CDR1 SGHKS, CDR2 YYEKEE (reference sequence). CDR3 residues: CASTLTGTQETQYF.

The chain is built from TRBV9 and TRBJ2-5; checking the TCRdb D call of TRBD1 is not possible without DNA. The CDR3 is 13 amino acids. Germline assignment: CDR1 SGDLS and CDR2 YYNGEE. CDR3 in amino acids: CASSQGPVETQYF. The full variable domain, rest sourced from reference TRBV9 and TRBJ2-5, is DSGVTQTPKHLITATGQRVTLRCSPRSGDLSVYWYQQSLDQGLQFLIQYYNGEERAKGNILERFSAQQFPDLHSELNLSSLELGDSALYFCASSQGPVETQYFGPGTRLLVL.

The chain employs TRBV12-3 or TRBV12-4 and TRBJ1-5; the D call of TRBD1 rests on TCRdb alone, since no DNA is present to check it. The CDR3 sequence is 16 residues long. CDR3 amino acids: CASSARQFQGNQPQHF.

The chain links TRBV10-3 to TRBJ2-7. The CDR3 is 15 residues long. Germline loops: CDR1 ENHRY, CDR2 SYGVKD. CDR3 residues: CAISESAVSSYEQYF.

This chain uses TRBV6-2 or TRBV6-3 with TRBJ2-6; TCRdb gives TRBD1 as the D gene, but with no DNA this cannot be confirmed. Germline-derived CDR1 and CDR2 are MNHEY and SVGEGT. CDR3 size: 16 residues. The CDR3 reads CASSYEGGSGANVLTF.

This rearrangement joins TRBV5-1 to TRBJ2-3; the D gene TCRdb calls, TRBD1, cannot be checked with no DNA. From germline, CDR1 is SGHRS and CDR2 YFSETQ. The CDR3 length is 14 residues. CDR3 amino acids: CASRQYTGADTQYF.

This sequence joins TRBV12-3 or TRBV12-4 and TRBJ2-7. The CDR3 loop spans 16 amino acids. CDR3 residues: CASSQLTSTASYEQYF.

This rearrangement joins TRBV20-1 to TRBJ2-2; checking the TCRdb D call of TRBD2 is not possible without DNA. CDR3 length equals 14 residues. The germline gives CDR1 DFQATT, CDR2 SNEGSKA (reference sequence). The chain's CDR3 is CSALGTVNTGELFF.

The rearrangement uses TRBV12-5 and TRBJ1-1; the TCRdb D gene call, TRBD1, has no DNA to confirm it. This CDR3 has 15 residues. Per the germline V gene, CDR1 is LGHNT and CDR2 is FRNRAP. The chain's CDR3 is CASGLGTVMNTEAFF.

This sequence joins TRBV4-3 and TRBJ2-6; TCRdb picks TRBD1, but there is no DNA to check that call. Germline V gene data show CDR1 as LGHNA and CDR2 as YSLEER. CDR3 length: 19 residues. The CDR3 here is CASNHGTPIRRSGANVLTF.

This CDR3 reads CASSTQGSFGTEAFF. This rearrangement joins TRBV7-8 to TRBJ1-1. Germline CDR1 and CDR2: SGHVS and FQNEAQ. This CDR3 is built from 15 residues.

The chain carries TRBV5-5 and TRBJ1-4. The CDR3 has 14 amino acids. Germline V gene lookup returns CDR1 SGHKS and CDR2 YYEKEE (reference sequence). The CDR3 is CASSLGQFVEKLFF.

J is TRBJ2-5 and V is TRBV5-1; no DNA is available, so the TRBD1 call from TCRdb remains unchecked. The CDR3 spans 15 residues. The germline V gene encodes CDR1 SGHRS and CDR2 YFSETQ. CDR3 in amino acids: CASSLAGTEGETQYF.

This chain connects TRBV5-1 to TRBJ1-6; TCRdb indicates TRBD1, and absent DNA this call remains unverified. Germline CDR1 is SGHRS and CDR2 is YFSETQ. The CDR3 spans 14 residues. CDR3 in amino acids: CASSLVGINSPLHF.

The CDR3 spells CASSFDRGYGNTIYF. The rearrangement uses TRBV7-2 and TRBJ1-3; checking the TCRdb D call of TRBD1 is not possible without DNA. This CDR3 comprises 15 residues. Per germline, CDR1 SGHTA and CDR2 FQGNSA.

The chain's CDR3 is CASRRGLAGGPGNEQFF. The chain couples TRBV12-3 or TRBV12-4 to TRBJ2-1; TCRdb gives TRBD2 as the D gene, but with no DNA this cannot be confirmed. The CDR3 is made up of 17 amino acids.

The J gene is TRBJ2-3, the V gene TRBV11-2; TCRdb picks TRBD1, but there is no DNA to check that call. Germline CDR1 reads SGHAT; CDR2 reads FQNNGV. The CDR3 has 14 amino acids. The CDR3 reads CASSLVYGDPTQYF.

The rearrangement joins TRBV4-3 to TRBJ2-1; TCRdb names TRBD1, which stays unverified in the absence of DNA. This CDR3 has 18 amino acids. Germline V CDR1 and CDR2: LGHNA, YSLEER. This CDR3 is CASSHRILAGGEYNEQFF.

V usage is TRBV29-1 and J usage is TRBJ2-3; TCRdb gives TRBD1 as the D gene, but with no DNA this cannot be confirmed. Germline values: CDR1 SQVTM, CDR2 ANQGSEA. There are 13 residues in the CDR3. CDR3 amino acids: CSARTGGTDTQYF.

The chain employs TRBV29-1 and TRBJ1-2; TCRdb selects TRBD1, and the lack of DNA leaves this call unchecked. Germline CDR1 reads SQVTM; CDR2 reads ANQGSEA. The CDR3 runs to 13 residues. CDR3 sequence: CSVAGTGGMGYTF.